The 29 T cell receptor beta chains given below trace back to one sample, sequenced in a study of T cells after yellow fever vaccination. TCRdb used MiXCR to reprocess the 5' RACE reads, holding one entry per CDR3 protein. The sample records under 250,000 distinct CDR3 sequences, roughly 7.2% being singletons. The input for sequencing was CD4+ T cells sorted from PBMCs, taken 15 days after the yellow fever booster vaccination. These receptors came from a man aged 30 to 39 who received the YFV17D yellow fever vaccine.

In this sample, this clonotype turned up a few times. Germline and junction disagree at one end, which may indicate a read error. The genes are TRBV20-1 and TRBJ2-7; 8 bases match TRBD2. The CDR3 is 12 amino acids. From germline, CDR1 is DFQATT and CDR2 SNEGSKA (reference sequence). As DNA, the CDR3 is TGCAGTGCTCGAGAGCGGGAGTACGAGCAGTACTTC. Translated, it gives CSAREREYEQYF.

This chain connects TRBV13 to TRBJ2-7, with D perhaps matching TRBD1 or TRBD2 (6 bases each). The CDR3 is 15 residues long. The germline V gene has CDR1 PRHDT and CDR2 FYEKMQ (reference sequence). V lost 5 bases and J 0 bases, leaving 14 bases between the germline ends. CDR3 DNA: TGTGCCAGCAGCCCCCCCGGGGGCCACTCCTACGAGCAGTACTTC. Its protein product is CASSPPGGHSYEQYF.

This clonotype was detected only a few times. The chain employs TRBV29-1 and TRBJ2-1, with TRBD2 identical over 9 bases. CDR1 is SQVTM and CDR2 is ANQGSEA in the germline V gene. The CDR3 sequence is 12 residues long. Losses at the gene ends were 8 bases for V and 7 bases for J; bases not matched to a gene: 6. As DNA, the CDR3 is TGCAGCTTTAGCGGGAGTTGGAATGAGCAGTTCTTC. Protein sequence: CSFSGSWNEQFF.

This clonotype came up a few times. This chain uses TRBV21-1 with TRBJ2-7; the table's D call of TRBD1 was not tested on the DNA. TRBV21-1 is a recognized pseudogene. The CDR3 runs 18 residues. The CDR3 reads CASSNGGTAAAKSYEQYF. CDR3 DNA: TGTGCCAGCAGCAATGGGGGGACAGCAGCCGCTAAATCGTACGAGCAGTACTTC.

The chain employs TRBV28 and TRBJ2-3; 8 nucleotides align to TRBD1. Germline CDR1 is MDHEN and CDR2 is SYDVKM. V lost 1 base to trimming and J lost 5 bases; unmatched junction nucleotides: 5. This CDR3 comprises 15 residues. This CDR3 is CASSLSGQGGDTQYF. Here the CDR3 DNA reads TGTGCCAGCAGTTTATCCGGACAGGGCGGAGATACGCAGTATTTT.

This clonotype was detected only a few times. This rearrangement joins TRBV4-3 to TRBJ1-4; TRBD1 matches at 8 bases. This CDR3 comprises 16 residues. The V segment lost 3 bases and the J segment 4 bases; nucleotides outside the gene matches: 7. The germline V gene has CDR1 LGHNA and CDR2 YSLEER. The CDR3 loop reads CASSQAVDRGNEKLFF. The CDR3, as DNA: TGCGCCAGCAGCCAGGCTGTTGACAGGGGTAATGAAAAACTGTTTTTT.

This chain connects TRBV7-2 to TRBJ1-1; D unresolved. CDR3 length: 14 amino acids. Trimming cost V 5 bases and J 0 bases, with 10 bases left between them. CDR1 and CDR2 from the germline V gene are SGHTA and FQGNSA. The DNA for the CDR3 is TGTGCCAGCAGCCTCCTGACCCTGAACACTGAAGCTTTCTTT. Residues: CASSLLTLNTEAFF.

This clonotype was observed a few times. The chain couples TRBV7-9 to TRBJ2-5; tentatively, D is TRBD1 (7 bases). Germline lookup yields CDR1 SEHNR and CDR2 FQNEAQ (reference sequence). The V end lost 5 bases, the J end lost 7 bases, and 11 bases lay between the germline ends. This CDR3 is built from 12 residues. The CDR3: CASSQGGRTQYF. CDR3 sequence (DNA): TGTGCCAGCAGCCAGGGGGGTCGGACCCAGTACTTC.

V and J are TRBV3-1 and TRBJ1-1; D is uncertain. Trimming shortened V by 1 base and J by 8 bases, and 20 bases separated the two germline ends. Germline CDR1 is LGHDT and CDR2 is YNNKEL (reference sequence). This CDR3 has 16 residues. As DNA, the CDR3 is TGTGCCAGCAGCCAAGGTCTGTGGACTGGGCCGATGGAAGCTTTCTTT. Its translation: CASSQGLWTGPMEAFF.

The rearrangement joins TRBV20-1 to TRBJ1-5; 10 bases fit TRBD1. The germline gives CDR1 DFQATT, CDR2 SNEGSKA (reference sequence). CDR3 length: 14 residues. The junction had 2 bases not matched to a gene; V was cut back by 3 bases and J by 3 bases. CDR3 nucleotide sequence: TGCAGTGCTAGGGACAGGGGGGCCAATCAGCCCCAGCATTTT. Translated: CSARDRGANQPQHF.

The chain has TRBV10-1 and TRBJ2-7, with 9 bases aligning to TRBD1. The V and J ends lost 6 bases and 6 bases, in that order; junction bases with no gene match: 9. This CDR3 contains 14 residues. Germline V gives CDR1 WNHNN, CDR2 SYGVQD (reference sequence). CDR3 DNA: TGCGCCAGCAGACCCGGGACAGGGTTCGCCGAGCAGTACTTC. Translating gives CASRPGTGFAEQYF.

This clonotype has just a few counts. The chain combines TRBV19 with TRBJ1-2; D might be TRBD1 (5 bases). Germline CDR1 is LNHDA and CDR2 is SQIVND (reference sequence). This CDR3 spans 14 amino acids. Trimming removed 6 bases from V and 3 bases from J, with 14 bases in between. CDR3 loop: CASRTGTNYYGYTF. Here the CDR3 DNA reads TGTGCCAGTAGAACCGGGACTAACTACTATGGCTACACCTTC.

The chain couples TRBV5-1 to TRBJ2-3; D might be TRBD2 (5 bases). V was clipped by 5 bases and J by 2 bases, with 12 bases between them. This CDR3 comprises 14 residues. CDR1 and CDR2 from the germline V gene are SGHRS and YFSETQ. CDR3 residues: CASRRETTTDTQYF. The CDR3 region has the DNA TGCGCCAGCAGGAGGGAGACCACCACAGATACGCAGTATTTT.

The genes are TRBV20-1 and TRBJ1-2; maybe TRBD1 (6 bases). This CDR3 has 13 residues. Looked up from germline, CDR1 is DFQATT and CDR2 is SNEGSKA (reference sequence). V was trimmed by 3 bases and J by 5 bases, leaving 13 bases between them. The DNA of the CDR3 is TGCAGTGCTAGCCCCTCCGGGACATATGGCTACACCTTC. Encoded protein: CSASPSGTYGYTF.

Points on this clonotype: Germline is not matched at one junction end, which may reflect a read error. The gene calls are TRBV18 and TRBJ2-2; a weak D match, TRBD2 (6 bases). The CDR3 is made up of 16 amino acids. Per the germline V gene, CDR1 is KGHSH and CDR2 is LQKENI. In DNA, the CDR3 is TGTGCCAGCTCACCAAGGGGCGGGACGAACGCCGGGGAGCTGTTTTTT. Its translation is CASSPRGGTNAGELFF.

The V and J genes are TRBV12-3 or TRBV12-4 and TRBJ2-5, with 7 bases matching TRBD1. Trimming took 6 bases from V and 3 from J; bases not matched to a gene: 7. The CDR3 covers 14 residues. The CDR3 loop reads CASSRDRGEETQYF. In DNA, the CDR3 is TGTGCCAGCAGCCGGGACAGAGGGGAAGAGACCCAGTACTTC.

This clonotype was seen repeatedly, ten times or more. J is TRBJ2-3 and V is TRBV20-1, with 14 positions matching TRBD2. The germline V gene encodes CDR1 DFQATT and CDR2 SNEGSKA (reference sequence). CDR3 length equals 15 residues. Losses at the gene ends were 5 bases for V and 8 bases for J; bases not matched to a gene: 9. The CDR3 DNA reads TGCAGTGCTCGACCTGGGACTAGCGGGAGTCTTACGCAGTATTTT. Translating gives CSARPGTSGSLTQYF.

As for this clonotype: This could be a read error, since a much larger clone is one nucleotide away. V is TRBV20-1 and J is TRBJ2-7, with D possibly being TRBD2 (6 bases). Trimming removed 5 bases at V and 1 base at J, with 18 bases between. This CDR3 spans 15 amino acids. Germline CDR1 reads DFQATT; CDR2 reads SNEGSKA (reference sequence). CDR3 sequence (DNA): TGCAGTGCTTCTCGCGCTAGCGAGGATTCCTACGAGCAGTACTTC. Encoded protein: CSASRASEDSYEQYF.

The rearrangement uses TRBV24-1 and TRBJ2-2; the D call may be TRBD1 or TRBD2 (6 bases each). Germline V gene sequence: CDR1 KGHDR, CDR2 SFDVKD. CDR3 length: 16 amino acids. V lost 5 bases and J lost 7, with 19 bases in between. In nucleotides, the CDR3 is TGTGCCACCAGTGCTTCCTCCGGGGGCCGGATCGGGGAGCTGTTTTTT. Protein sequence: CATSASSGGRIGELFF.

This clonotype was observed at least ten times. V gene TRBV7-9 combines with J gene TRBJ2-5; D not certain. The V and J ends lost 5 bases and 5 bases respectively, with 15 bases between them. The CDR3 contains 14 residues. CDR1 and CDR2 from the germline V gene are SEHNR and FQNEAQ (reference sequence). CDR3 residues: CASSPTGRWETQYF. Written as DNA, the CDR3 is TGTGCCAGCAGCCCCACTGGGCGATGGGAGACCCAGTACTTC.

This clonotype was counted many times. The V gene is TRBV12-3 or TRBV12-4, the J gene TRBJ1-1, with a tentative D call TRBD1 (5 bases). Trimming removed 4 bases at V and 6 bases at J, with 12 bases between. This CDR3 region has 13 residues. The CDR3 here is CASSYTQGSEAFF. For the CDR3, the DNA is TGTGCCAGCAGTTACACCCAGGGATCTGAAGCTTTCTTT.

This chain uses TRBV10-3 with TRBJ2-3; 10 bases are a match to TRBD2. J was trimmed by 6 bases and V by 6 bases; bases with no gene match: 9. The CDR3 spans 15 residues. Germline V gives CDR1 ENHRY, CDR2 SYGVKD. The CDR3 DNA reads TGTGCCATCAGCAAAAACCCGGGACTAGCGGATACGCAGTATTTT. Amino acid sequence: CAISKNPGLADTQYF.

This chain connects TRBV12-3 or TRBV12-4 to TRBJ2-3; 7 bases line up with TRBD1. The V gene end was trimmed by 10 bases and the J gene end by 2 bases; junction bases not matched to a gene: 6. The CDR3 has 13 amino acids. CDR3 DNA sequence: TGTGCCACCTCCAGGGGGAACACAGATACGCAGTATTTT. Translated: CATSRGNTDTQYF.

This clonotype was seen repeatedly, ten times or more. V usage is TRBV7-2 and J usage is TRBJ2-1; D assignment may be TRBD1 or TRBD2 (5 bases each). The V and J ends lost 5 bases and 6 bases respectively, with 11 bases between them. Germline values: CDR1 SGHTA, CDR2 FQGNSA. There are 13 residues in the CDR3. The CDR3 sequence is CASSTGRGNEQFF. The CDR3 nucleotides are TGTGCCAGCAGCACGGGACGAGGCAATGAGCAGTTCTTC.

This clonotype was detected many times. The gene calls are TRBV19 and TRBJ2-1, with D possibly matching TRBD1 (6 bases). Germline CDR1 and CDR2: LNHDA and SQIVND (reference sequence). V was clipped by 2 bases and J by 6 bases, with 8 bases between them. There are 13 residues in the CDR3. DNA for the CDR3: TGTGCCAGTAGTATAACAGGGATCAATGAGCAGTTCTTC. It encodes CASSITGINEQFF.

This clonotype was recorded at least ten times. The CDR3 nucleotides read TGTGCCAGCAGCGTTAGCGGGAGCTACAATGAGCAGTTCTTC. Its translation: CASSVSGSYNEQFF. This chain joins TRBV7-2 and TRBJ2-1, with TRBD2 matching 9 bases. This CDR3 region has 14 residues. V shed 5 bases and J 3 bases; nucleotides not matched to a gene: 2. The germline CDR1 and CDR2 sequences are SGHTA and FQGNSA. The entire variable domain, with the rest obtained from reference TRBV7-2 and TRBJ2-1, is as follows: GAGVSQSPSNKVTEKGKDVELRCDPISGHTALYWYRQSLGQGLEFLIYFQGNSAPDKSGLPSDRFSAERTGGSVSTLTIQRTQQEDSAVYLCASSVSGSYNEQFFGPGTRLTVL.

At least ten counts were recorded for this clonotype. The rearrangement links TRBV4-3 to TRBJ2-1; no definite D call. The V end was cut by 5 bases, the J end by 3 bases, with 8 bases between. Per the germline V gene, CDR1 is LGHNA and CDR2 is YSLEER. The CDR3 covers 13 residues. CDR3 nucleotides: TGCGCCAGCAGCATCGGATTCTACAATGAGCAGTTCTTC. Its protein is CASSIGFYNEQFF.

This clonotype has more than one count but fewer than ten. J is TRBJ2-5 and V is TRBV5-5; the match to TRBD2 covers 10 bases. The germline gives CDR1 SGHKS, CDR2 YYEKEE (reference sequence). This CDR3 spans 15 amino acids. V lost 1 base to trimming and J lost 2 bases; unmatched junction nucleotides: 2. Here the CDR3 reads CASSLTSGIQETQYF. DNA of the CDR3: TGTGCCAGCAGCTTGACTAGCGGGATACAAGAGACCCAGTACTTC.

In its sample, this clonotype was seen a few times. The chain combines TRBV7-2 with TRBJ2-1; 9 bases map to TRBD2. In germline, CDR1 is SGHTA, CDR2 FQGNSA. The CDR3 is made up of 17 amino acids. Trimming removed 3 bases from V and 4 bases from J; junction bases left unmatched: 10. The CDR3 DNA follows: TGTGCCAGCAGCTTGGGGGGTAGCGGGAGTCCGTACAATGAGCAGTTCTTC. It translates to CASSLGGSGSPYNEQFF.